The sample holds many counts of the clone carrying this T cell receptor beta chain. Its target is unknown. They built TCR cDNA with 5'RACE template switching, a step that put in a universal primer site and UMIs. Each CDR3 protein is one row after TCRdb ran MiXCR on the 5' RACE reads. This sample has under 350,000 distinct CDR3 sequences; about 4% occur once, and the top ten carry 20% to 25%. The source of the sample is a study of T cells after yellow fever vaccination. Germline lookup yields CDR1 MNHEY and CDR2 SMNVEV (reference sequence). With 1 base removed from V and 0 bases from J, the gap between germline ends came to 19 bases. CDR3 size: 19 residues. The study's findings and limits: Weaker overall, the secondary response nonetheless peaked faster (day 5 versus 15). Reappearance after the booster was observed for most primary-vaccination clones (about 95% CD4, over 70% CD8). The appearance of a small share of clonotypes in both CD4 and CD8 compartments was observed.

This TCR was recovered from a man aged 18 to 29 who received the YFV17D yellow fever vaccine. The chain is built from TRBV27 and TRBJ1-5; perhaps TRBD1 as D (5 bases). The sequences come from PBMCs, collected 5 days after the yellow fever booster vaccination. CDR3 loop: CASSLLGHQGPNSNQPQHF. The CDR3 bases are TGTGCCAGCAGTTTATTAGGACACCAAGGGCCAAATAGCAATCAGCCCCAGCATTTT.